The rows below give T cell receptor beta chains drawn from one sample of a study of cytomegalovirus exposure and HLA in healthy donors. Here immunoSEQ multiplex PCR was the method, and the copy in TCRdb shows in-frame clones only, minus some. The sample comprises around 150,000 clones, 80% to 90% of which are singletons, and 3.5% to 4.5% rests with the top ten. Sequenced material: PBMCs. The origin of the receptors is a woman in her thirties or forties in good health and CMV-seropositive. Each CDR3 is given without its conserved first and last residue. The D gene is left open where the match is weak.

J gene,V gene,D gene,CDR3 protein
TRBJ2-3,TRBV7-9,-,ASTPTRTDTQY
TRBJ2-7,TRBV27,TRBD1,ASLHYLQGVHEQY
TRBJ1-6,TRBV7-3,-,ASRQSGGAGSPLH
TRBJ1-1,TRBV29-1,TRBD1,SAGGQGAMNTEAF
TRBJ2-3,TRBV30,-,AWSVVGFSTDTQY
TRBJ2-5,TRBV7-9,TRBD1,ASSPRTGKETQY
TRBJ1-1,TRBV9,-,ASSVSARSSGTEAF
TRBJ1-1,TRBV21-1,-,ASSKGGEGSTEAF
TRBJ2-1,TRBV7-2,-,ASSLVALTYNEQF
TRBJ1-1,TRBV19,TRBD1,ASSTDRDTEAF
TRBJ1-3,TRBV30,-,AWKQGNTIY
TRBJ1-4,TRBV25-1,-,ASSEYYRPATNEKLF
TRBJ2-7,TRBV28,TRBD1,ASRGQGAHEQY
TRBJ2-5,TRBV7-7,-,ASSLGQQETQY
TRBJ1-1,TRBV28,-,ASRSTAKNTEAF
TRBJ2-5,TRBV5-8,-,ASSFGRSGTQY
TRBJ1-2,TRBV27,-,ASSFRGNYGYT
-,TRBV28,TRBD2,ASRAPGTSGSYEQY